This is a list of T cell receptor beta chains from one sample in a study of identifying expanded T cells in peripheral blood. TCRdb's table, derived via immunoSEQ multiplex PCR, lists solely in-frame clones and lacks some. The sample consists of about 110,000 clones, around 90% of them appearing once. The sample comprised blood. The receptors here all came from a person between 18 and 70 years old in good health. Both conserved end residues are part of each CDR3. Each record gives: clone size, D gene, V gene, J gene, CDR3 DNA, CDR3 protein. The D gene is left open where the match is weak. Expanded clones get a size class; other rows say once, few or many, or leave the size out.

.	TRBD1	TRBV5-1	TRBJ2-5	TGCGCCAGCAGCCGTACAGGGGGCCAAGAGACCCAGTACTTC	CASSRTGGQETQYF
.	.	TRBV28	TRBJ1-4	TGTGCCAGCAGTCCCTCCGGGACAAGGGCTCTCAATAGGCTTTTT	CASSPSGTRALNRLF
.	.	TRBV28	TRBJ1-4	TGTGCCAGCAGCGTCGGACTTAGTAGGGAAAAACTGTTTTTT	CASSVGLSREKLFF
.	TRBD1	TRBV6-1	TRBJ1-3	TGTGCCAGCAGGGAGGGACAGCGCTCTGGAAACACCATATATTTT	CASREGQRSGNTIYF
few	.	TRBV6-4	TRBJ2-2	TGTGCCAGCAGTGAGACAGCGAACACCGGGGAGCTGTTTTTT	CASSETANTGELFF
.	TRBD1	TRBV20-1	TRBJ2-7	TGCAGTGGGGACAGGGGCTACGAGCAGTACTTC	CSGDRGYEQYF
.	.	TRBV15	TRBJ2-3	TGTGCCACCAGCAGTAACCTTCATCCCACAGATACGCAGTATTTT	CATSSNLHPTDTQYF
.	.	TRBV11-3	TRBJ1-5	TGTGCCAGCAGCTTTGAGAGAGACAGCGGAAATCAGCCCCAGCATTTT	CASSFERDSGNQPQHF
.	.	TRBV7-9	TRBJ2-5	TGTGCCAGCAGCTTAGTCACGCAGGAGACCCAGTACTTC	CASSLVTQETQYF
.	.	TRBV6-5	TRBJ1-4	TGTGCCAGCAGACAACAGATCTTAAATGAAAAACTGTTTTTT	CASRQQILNEKLFF
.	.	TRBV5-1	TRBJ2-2	TGCGCCAGCAGCCCGGGGGGCAACACCGGGGAGCTGTTTTTT	CASSPGGNTGELFF